What follows is one T cell receptor beta chain and its context. Its antigen remains unknown. The sample comes from a study of Ad26.COV2.S vaccination and SARS-CoV-2 variants. The study, taken as a whole, reports: Breadth and depth estimates from TCRs may understate total T cell responses. Recipients given vaccine exceeded placebo recipients in spike-specific TCR breadth. Non-spike TCR breadth did not differ much between vaccine and placebo recipients. In vaccinated individuals, spike-specific CD8+ and CD4+ T cell responses reportedly displayed substantial breadth.

TCRdb keeps only in-frame clones here, not all; method: immunoSEQ multiplex PCR. The table shows about 350,000 clones, with about 92% occurring only once. This sequence originates from a human donor who had recovered from COVID-19. This sample comprised peripheral blood, obtained after recovery from COVID-19.

The CDR3, as DNA: TGTGCCAGCAGCTTACTTCAGGGGATGGGCAATCAGCCCCAGCATTTT. It specifies CASSLLQGMGNQPQHF. The V call is TRBV7-8, the J call TRBJ1-5; TRBD1 is a possible D gene (6 bases). The length of the CDR3 is 16 residues. The germline V gene encodes CDR1 SGHVS and CDR2 FQNEAQ. V was cut by 2 bases and J by 2 bases, with 13 bases left in between.